The rows below give T cell receptor beta chains drawn from one sample of a study of cytomegalovirus exposure and HLA in healthy donors. Using immunoSEQ multiplex PCR, the repertoire was profiled, and TCRdb retains in-frame clones only, with some absent. In the table there are approximately 300,000 clones, about nine tenths of which are singletons. Source material: PBMCs. These receptors were obtained from a woman between 18 and 29 years old in good health and CMV-seronegative. The CDR3 runs from the conserved cysteine through the conserved F or W. A D gene is named only where the DNA matches it firmly. Clone size is stated in some rows and not others, as once, few, many or a class when expanded.

V gene	J gene	D gene	clone size	CDR3 DNA	CDR3 protein
TRBV5-1	TRBJ2-7	NA	NA	TGCGCCAGCAGCTTGGGACCCTCGGACAGACCCACGCTTTCCTACGAGCAGTACTTC	CASSLGPSDRPTLSYEQYF
TRBV28	TRBJ2-3	TRBD2	NA	TGTGCCAGCAGTTTATTAGGCGGGAGGGCCCTGCTGTATTTT	CASSLLGGRALLYF
TRBV2	TRBJ1-2	NA	NA	TGTGCCAGCAGTGAAGGGGGAGGGTACTATGGCTACACCTTC	CASSEGGGYYGYTF
TRBV29-1	TRBJ2-3	TRBD2	NA	TGCAGCGTTGAACTCGGGGGGAGTGGGATAGATACGCAGTATTTT	CSVELGGSGIDTQYF
TRBV29-1	TRBJ1-2	NA	few	TGCAGCGTTGCCAGCCTCGGAGAGGGCGGGCGGGCATGGGGCTACACCTTC	CSVASLGEGGRAWGYTF
TRBV14	TRBJ2-3	TRBD1	NA	TGTGCCAGCAGCCCAAGGGGGCCCACAGATACGCAGTATTTT	CASSPRGPTDTQYF
TRBV6-5	TRBJ2-7	NA	NA	TGTGCCAGCAGTTACTCAGAGACAGGTTCCTACGAGCAGTACTTC	CASSYSETGSYEQYF
TRBV6-5	TRBJ1-3	NA	NA	TGTGCCAGCAGTAAAAGGGGTTTCTCTGGAAACACCATATATTTT	CASSKRGFSGNTIYF
TRBV7-2	TRBJ2-7	NA	NA	TGTGCCAGCAGCCTAAATGGCGAGCAGTACTTC	CASSLNGEQYF
TRBV9	TRBJ2-1	TRBD1	NA	TGTGCCAGCAGCCCCCAGGGGGCCGGGCAGGGGGGCTATGAGCAGTTCTTC	CASSPQGAGQGGYEQFF
TRBV27	TRBJ1-5	NA	NA	TGTGCCAGCAGTTTATCCTACTTTAATCAGCCCCAGCATTTT	CASSLSYFNQPQHF
TRBV5-6	TRBJ1-2	TRBD1	NA	TGTGCCAGCAGCTTGCCAGGGGACAGGGGAGAAAAGGGTAACTATGGCTACACCTTC	CASSLPGDRGEKGNYGYTF
TRBV7-3	TRBJ2-7	TRBD1	NA	TGTGCCAGCAGCTCCCCCGCCGGGACAGGGATCTACGAGCAGTACTTC	CASSSPAGTGIYEQYF
TRBV6-6	TRBJ2-1	NA	NA	TGTGCCAGCACCTCTAGTGGGAATGAGCAGTTCTTC	CASTSSGNEQFF
TRBV5-4	TRBJ2-1	TRBD2	NA	TGTGCCAGCAGCTTGTGGGGACTAGGAGGTTTGAATGAGCAGTTCTTC	CASSLWGLGGLNEQFF
TRBV27	TRBJ1-2	NA	NA	TGTGCCAGCAGTCCGAACAGGCGACCCAAAGACTATGGCTACACCTTC	CASSPNRRPKDYGYTF
TRBV4-3	TRBJ2-1	TRBD2	NA	TGCGCCAGCAGCCAATTTCGGGCCGGGACTAGCGGGAGCAATGAGCAGTTCTTC	CASSQFRAGTSGSNEQFF
TRBV6-5	TRBJ1-5	NA	NA	TGTGCCAGCAGCCTCCGAGATCAGCCCCAGCATTTT	CASSLRDQPQHF